Shown below are 32 T cell receptor beta chains from a single sample sequenced in a study of cytomegalovirus exposure and HLA in healthy donors. PCR employed 60 Vbeta and 13 Jbeta primers. The assay was immunoSEQ multiplex PCR, and TCRdb's table has in-frame clones only and misses some. The sample carries 150,000 to 200,000 clones, about 85% recorded once. The specimen was PBMCs. The receptor source for this set is a man aged 18-30 years in good health and CMV-seropositive.

The V call is TRBV7-6, the J call TRBJ2-5; maybe TRBD1 (6 bases). The J call may be mistaken, given a closer DNA end match to TRBJ2-7. The CDR3 consists of 15 residues. CDR1 is SGHVS, CDR2 FNYEAQ, per germline. The CDR3 DNA reads as TGTGCCAGCAGCTTGGGGACACCGACCCTCTACGAGCAGTACTTC. Its protein product is CASSLGTPTLYEQYF.

V gene TRBV6-4 combines with J gene TRBJ2-3, with a possible D match to TRBD1 (6 bases). This CDR3 spans 14 amino acids. Germline lookup yields CDR1 MRHNA and CDR2 SNTAGT. V was pared by 6 bases and J by 1 base, with 11 bases between. The CDR3 region is CASREQGGTDTQYF. The CDR3, as DNA: TGTGCCAGCAGGGAACAGGGTGGCACAGATACGCAGTATTTT.

V gene TRBV29-1 combines with J gene TRBJ1-2, with D unresolved. Per the germline V gene, CDR1 is SQVTM and CDR2 is ANQGSEA. This CDR3 has 12 amino acids. V shed 7 bases and J shed 4 bases, with 13 bases lying between them. The CDR3 loop is CSAHLQAYGYTF. DNA for the CDR3: TGCAGCGCCCACCTCCAGGCCTATGGCTACACCTTC.

The rearrangement links TRBV9 to TRBJ1-4; perhaps TRBD1 as D (6 bases). V was clipped by 4 bases and J by 2 bases, with 12 bases between them. Germline lookup yields CDR1 SGDLS and CDR2 YYNGEE. This CDR3 has 15 residues. CDR3 sequence: CASSPTGWTNEKLFF. CDR3 bases: TGTGCCAGCAGCCCTACAGGGTGGACTAATGAAAAACTGTTTTTT.

This clone was picked up a small number of times. The V and J genes are TRBV6-1 and TRBJ1-5; D ambiguous. The CDR3 has 13 amino acids. CDR1 is MNHNS and CDR2 is SASEGT in the germline V gene. Trimming pared 3 bases from V and 5 bases from J, leaving 8 bases between. The CDR3: CASSEAEHQPQHF. Here the CDR3 DNA reads TGTGCCAGCAGTGAGGCAGAACATCAGCCCCAGCATTTT.

The chain uses TRBV7-9 and TRBJ2-2; 7 bases map to TRBD2. Germline-derived CDR1 and CDR2 are SEHNR and FQNEAQ (reference sequence). This CDR3 has 13 residues. J gave up 5 bases and V 6 bases, and 3 bases lay outside the gene matches. In nucleotides, the CDR3 is TGTGCCAGCAGTCCCGGGGGGACCGGGGAGCTGTTTTTT. Its protein is CASSPGGTGELFF.

A remark on this clone: At one boundary the junction diverges from the germline segment, which might be a read error. CDR3 sequence: CASSLEQTTFSGANGLTF. In nucleotides, the CDR3 is TGTGCCAGCAGCTTAGAACAAACCACCTTCTCTGGGGCCAACGGCCTGACTTTC. The chain couples TRBV7-3 to TRBJ2-6; D may be TRBD1 (5 bases). The CDR3 is made up of 18 amino acids. Germline V CDR1 and CDR2: SGHTA, FQGTGA.

The rearrangement links TRBV6-6 to TRBJ2-1; TRBD2 matches at 9 bases. CDR3 length equals 16 residues. In germline, CDR1 is MNHNY, CDR2 SVGAGI (reference sequence). The V segment lost 1 base and the J segment 5 bases; nucleotides outside the gene matches: 6. CDR3 in amino acids: CASSYFPAGGNNEQFF. The DNA for the CDR3 is TGTGCCAGCAGTTACTTTCCAGCGGGGGGTAACAATGAGCAGTTCTTC.

The chain links TRBV6-4 to TRBJ2-3; 11 bases align to TRBD2. Germline V gene sequence: CDR1 MRHNA, CDR2 SNTAGT. The CDR3 has 15 amino acids. Germline trimming cut 3 bases from V and 5 bases from J; bases unmatched to any gene: 4. CDR3 loop: CASSDSGGAGDTQYF. CDR3 DNA: TGTGCCAGCAGTGATAGCGGGGGGGCCGGAGATACGCAGTATTTT.

The chain's CDR3 is CASSSDPGGSPYEQYF. As DNA, the CDR3 is TGTGCCAGCAGCTCTGACCCAGGGGGGTCCCCCTACGAGCAGTACTTC. The V call is TRBV7-8, the J call TRBJ2-5; a weak D match, TRBD1 (7 bases). The assigned J gene may be wrong: the sequence end matches TRBJ2-7 better. The CDR3 consists of 16 residues. CDR1 is SGHVS and CDR2 is FQNEAQ in the germline V gene.

A single count supports this clone. The chain joins TRBV5-1 to TRBJ1-2; 7 nucleotides match TRBD1. CDR1 is SGHRS and CDR2 is YFSETQ in the germline V gene. V lost 4 bases to trimming and J lost 2 bases; unmatched junction nucleotides: 2. The CDR3 sequence is 13 residues long. In DNA, the CDR3 is TGCGCCAGCAGCCCGGGACAGAACTATGGCTACACCTTC. It is translated as CASSPGQNYGYTF.

This rearrangement joins TRBV2 to TRBJ1-4; D remains unclear. The CDR3 spans 15 residues. The V end was cut by 6 bases, the J end by 0 bases, with 11 bases between. CDR1 and CDR2 (germline): SNHLY, FYNNEI. The CDR3: CASSGEDATNEKLFF. The CDR3 DNA is TGTGCCAGCAGCGGAGAAGACGCAACTAATGAAAAACTGTTTTTT.

CDR3 DNA sequence: TGTGCCAGCAGCCCGACAGTACACGAGCAGTACTTC. Encoded protein: CASSPTVHEQYF. The chain is built from TRBV7-9 and TRBJ2-7; maybe TRBD1 (5 bases). V dropped 5 bases and J dropped 5 bases, with 10 bases sitting between them. This CDR3 contains 12 residues. Germline V CDR1 and CDR2: SEHNR, FQNEAQ (reference sequence).

The chain uses TRBV7-6 and TRBJ1-1; possible D gene TRBD1, 6 bases. The germline CDR1 and CDR2 sequences are SGHVS and FNYEAQ. This CDR3 is built from 15 residues. V lost 6 bases, J lost 0 bases, and 14 bases lay in between. Here the CDR3 reads CASSLTGLMNTEAFF. The CDR3 nucleotides are TGTGCCAGCAGTTTAACAGGGCTGATGAACACTGAAGCTTTCTTT.

V usage is TRBV9 and J usage is TRBJ1-2, with D possibly TRBD1 on 5 matching bases. The CDR3 spans 16 residues. The germline V gene encodes CDR1 SGDLS and CDR2 YYNGEE. The germline V and J ends were trimmed by 0 bases and 2 bases, with 14 bases remaining between them. In DNA, the CDR3 is TGTGCCAGCAGCGTAGCTGGAGGGGCATCGAACTATGGCTACACCTTC. It is translated as CASSVAGGASNYGYTF.

This clone has only one observation. V gene TRBV5-1 combines with J gene TRBJ2-7, with 10 bases fitting TRBD2. This CDR3 is built from 16 residues. V lost 0 bases and J lost 7; bases outside the gene matches: 10. CDR1 SGHRS and CDR2 YFSETQ come from the germline V gene. CDR3 in DNA: TGCGCCAGCAGCTTGGCGTTGGCTAGCGGGGGTTCAGAGCAGTACTTC. It specifies CASSLALASGGSEQYF.

The J gene is TRBJ2-5, the V gene TRBV5-1; perhaps TRBD1 as D (5 bases). The closer fit of TRBJ2-7 to the DNA end suggests the J call may be wrong. The CDR3 totals 15 residues. CDR1 and CDR2 from the germline V gene are SGHRS and YFSETQ. This chain's CDR3 is CASSRDSSPSYEQYF. The CDR3 coding sequence is TGCGCCAGCAGCCGAGACAGCTCCCCTTCCTACGAGCAGTACTTC.

This clone was recorded only once. The genes are TRBV27 and TRBJ1-2; 7 bases agree with TRBD1. Unmatched junction bases numbered 13, after V lost 8 bases and J lost 7 bases. Per the germline V gene, CDR1 is MNHEY and CDR2 is SMNVEV (reference sequence). The CDR3 contains 14 residues. CDR3 nucleotides: TGTGCCAGCCGACCGGGATTGACAGGGAGTGGCTACACCTTC. Protein: CASRPGLTGSGYTF.

This clone was counted a single time. The chain couples TRBV5-1 to TRBJ1-4; tentatively, D is TRBD1 (5 bases). From germline, CDR1 is SGHRS and CDR2 YFSETQ. The CDR3 covers 14 residues. The V end lost 0 bases, the J end lost 5 bases, and 8 bases lay between the germline ends. Here the CDR3 DNA reads TGCGCCAGCAGCTTGGGGGCAGGGAATGAAAAACTGTTTTTT. Residues: CASSLGAGNEKLFF.

The rearrangement joins TRBV6-6 to TRBJ1-1; tentatively, D is TRBD1 (6 bases). CDR1 is MNHNY and CDR2 is SVGAGI in the germline V gene (reference sequence). The length of the CDR3 is 14 residues. V was cut by 6 bases and J by 0 bases, with 11 bases left in between. CDR3 DNA sequence: TGTGCCAGCAGCGGACAGAGGATGAACACTGAAGCTTTCTTT. This gives the protein CASSGQRMNTEAFF.

This clone was detected once. The rearrangement links TRBV2 to TRBJ2-3; D gene uncertain. The CDR3 contains 15 residues. The V gene lost 2 bases and the J gene lost 1 base, with 10 bases spanning the gap. Germline assignment: CDR1 SNHLY and CDR2 FYNNEI. The CDR3 nucleotides are TGTGCCAGCAGTGAACTACAGCTTCGCACAGATACGCAGTATTTT. Translated, it gives CASSELQLRTDTQYF.

The chain couples TRBV4-1 to TRBJ2-1, with a weak D call TRBD2 (7 bases). The CDR3 consists of 16 residues. Germline V CDR1 and CDR2: MGHRA, YSYEKL. V dropped 4 bases and J dropped 7 bases, with 20 bases sitting between them. As DNA, the CDR3 is TGCGCCAGCAGCCCAACCTCGGGGGGCCATACTAATGAGCAGTTCTTC. This sequence encodes CASSPTSGGHTNEQFF.

This chain uses TRBV7-9 with TRBJ2-7; 8 bases map to TRBD1. From germline, CDR1 is SEHNR and CDR2 FQNEAQ (reference sequence). Germline trimming cut 6 bases from V and 3 bases from J; bases unmatched to any gene: 19. The CDR3 sequence is 18 residues long. CDR3 bases: TGTGCCAGCAGTAATGGACAGGGTTCAGGGGCCGAGGTCTACGAGCAGTACTTC. It is translated as CASSNGQGSGAEVYEQYF.

The genes are TRBV9 and TRBJ2-1; D might be TRBD2 (5 bases). The CDR3 sequence is 15 residues long. V dropped 0 bases and J dropped 4 bases, with 11 bases sitting between them. Germline V CDR1 and CDR2: SGDLS, YYNGEE. The CDR3 reads CASSVAASTYNEQFF. DNA of the CDR3: TGTGCCAGCAGCGTAGCGGCTAGCACGTACAATGAGCAGTTCTTC.

The V call is TRBV27, the J call TRBJ2-3; 10 bases are a match to TRBD2. This CDR3 has 16 amino acids. Germline values: CDR1 MNHEY, CDR2 SMNVEV (reference sequence). The ends lost 1 base at V and 4 bases at J; junction bases unmatched: 5. The CDR3 sequence: CASSLLTSGASDTQYF. CDR3 bases: TGTGCCAGCAGTTTATTAACTAGCGGGGCTTCAGATACGCAGTATTTT.

V gene TRBV2 combines with J gene TRBJ2-5, with D tentatively TRBD1 (5 bases). CDR3 length: 13 amino acids. CDR1 is SNHLY, CDR2 FYNNEI, per germline. V lost 5 bases, J lost 3 bases, and 10 bases lay in between. The DNA of the CDR3 is TGTGCCAGCAGTATGGCAGGGAAAGAGACCCAGTACTTC. Its translation is CASSMAGKETQYF.

This chain links TRBV6-1 with TRBJ1-4; the match to TRBD1 covers 10 bases. Germline V gene lookup returns CDR1 MNHNS and CDR2 SASEGT. Losses at the gene ends were 4 bases for V and 7 bases for J; bases not matched to a gene: 3. This CDR3 comprises 14 residues. CDR3 in amino acids: CASSAGTGVEKLFF. CDR3 DNA sequence: TGTGCCAGCAGTGCCGGGACAGGGGTTGAAAAACTGTTTTTT.

The table lists this clone with a count of one. The V call is TRBV19, the J call TRBJ1-2; D not certain. The CDR3 covers 15 residues. Germline CDR1 is LNHDA and CDR2 is SQIVND (reference sequence). Deletions cut 6 bases from V and 0 bases from J, with 14 bases between. CDR3 loop: CASSGSLRANYGYTF. The CDR3 DNA reads TGTGCCAGTAGCGGCAGCCTGCGGGCTAACTATGGCTACACCTTC.

The rearrangement uses TRBV5-6 and TRBJ2-7, with TRBD1 matching over 7 bases. Germline lookup yields CDR1 SGHDT and CDR2 YYEEEE. The CDR3 has 13 residues. Germline trimming cut 4 bases from V and 5 bases from J; bases unmatched to any gene: 6. CDR3 in DNA: TGTGCCAGCAGCGACGACAGGGCGAACGAGCAGTACTTC. This translates into CASSDDRANEQYF.

CDR3: CASSYGANEKLFF. The CDR3 DNA reads as TGTGCCAGCAGCTACGGGGCTAATGAAAAACTGTTTTTT. The rearrangement uses TRBV5-6 and TRBJ1-4; unclear D gene. There are 13 residues in the CDR3. Trimming shortened V by 3 bases and J by 3 bases, and 6 bases separated the two germline ends. CDR1 is SGHDT and CDR2 is YYEEEE in the germline V gene.

The gene calls are TRBV5-6 and TRBJ1-2, with D possibly TRBD1 on 6 matching bases. The CDR3 sequence is 13 residues long. Germline loops: CDR1 SGHDT, CDR2 YYEEEE. V gave up 2 bases and J gave up 8 bases, with 13 bases separating them. The CDR3 DNA reads as TGTGCCAGCAGCTTACAGACAGGAGGCGGCTACACCTTC. Its translation: CASSLQTGGGYTF.

The chain uses TRBV5-5 and TRBJ1-1; maybe TRBD1 (5 bases). CDR3 length: 15 residues. Germline CDR1 is SGHKS and CDR2 is YYEKEE (reference sequence). Trimming shortened V by 4 bases and J by 0 bases, and 13 bases separated the two germline ends. In nucleotides, the CDR3 is TGTGCCAGCAGCGTTGCGGGACGCTTGAACACTGAAGCTTTCTTT. It specifies CASSVAGRLNTEAFF.